This is a list of T cell receptor beta chains from one sample in a study of tumor and adjacent non-tumor tissue in lung cancer. TCRdb called the multiplex PCR reads again in MiXCR, with one record for every CDR3 protein. The sample records over 60,000 distinct CDR3 sequences, 80% to 85% being singletons. Sequencing was carried out using lung tumor tissue. The receptors stem from a woman between 45 and 60 years old with non-small cell lung cancer. CDR3s include the opening cysteine and the closing phenylalanine or tryptophan. D genes are given only for firm matches. Clone sizes are given selectively: once, few, many, or a class where the clone is expanded.

NA	NA	TRBV15	TRBJ2-1	CATSRPGTWNFEQFF	TGTGCCACCAGCAGACCCGGGACATGGAATTTTGAGCAGTTCTTC
few	NA	TRBV28	TRBJ2-2	CASRPTGTWELLF	TGTGCCAGCAGGCCTACAGGTACCTGGGAGCTGTTATTT
many	NA	TRBV20-1	TRBJ2-1	CSARDAGRDSYNEQFF	TGCAGTGCTAGAGATGCTGGAAGGGACTCCTACAATGAGCAGTTCTTC
NA	NA	TRBV20-1	TRBJ2-3	CSARASQGSTIDTQYF	TGCAGTGCTAGAGCCTCCCAGGGTAGTACCATAGATACGCAGTATTTT
NA	NA	TRBV10-3	TRBJ2-7	CAISKPSYDQYF	TGTGCAATCAGTAAGCCCAGCTACGACCAGTACTTC
NA	NA	TRBV19	TRBJ1-5	CASSEQGLRNQLQHF	TGTGCCAGTAGCGAACAGGGCCTTCGCAATCAGCTCCAGCATTTT
NA	NA	TRBV29-1	TRBJ2-7	CSVVGLLVSYEQYF	TGCAGCGTTGTGGGTCTCCTAGTCTCCTACGAGCAGTATTTC
few	NA	TRBV29-1	TRBJ1-1	CSVEPGNTEALF	TGTAGCGTTGAGCCAGGGAACACTGAAGCTCTCTTT
once	TRBD2	TRBV4-2	TRBJ2-1	CASSLRTSRGAEQFF	TGTGCCAGCAGCCTACGGACTAGCAGGGGCGCTGAACAGTTCTTC
NA	NA	TRBV10-3	TRBJ1-2	CAADQGRNYGYNF	TGTGCCGCCGATCAGGGCCGAAACTATGGCTACAACTTC
NA	NA	TRBV20-1	TRBJ2-1	CSVSIPGATHNEQFF	TGCAGTGTTAGTATCCCGGGGGCGACCCACAATGAGCAGTTCTTC
many	NA	TRBV28	TRBJ1-2	CASSTLPLNYGYTF	TGTGCCAGCAGTACCCTCCCCCTTAACTATGGCTACACCTTC
NA	TRBD2	TRBV29-1	TRBJ2-7	CSAILAGVFDERYF	TGCAGCGCTATTCTAGCGGGAGTTTTCGACGAGCGGTACTTC
NA	NA	TRBV11-2	TRBJ2-5	CTSSITGETQYF	TGTACCAGTAGCATTACAGGGGAGACCCAGTACTTC
NA	NA	TRBV10-3	TRBJ2-5	CAISGRGRGTQNF	TGTGCCATCAGCGGGAGAGGTCGTGGGACCCAGAACTTC
NA	NA	TRBV6-6	TRBJ2-6	CASNYPGGPSGVNVLTF	TGTGCCAGCAATTACCCAGGCGGACCCTCTGGGGTCAACGTCCTAACTTTC
NA	NA	TRBV20-1	TRBJ2-5	CNTSHQQRKETQYF	TGCAACACTAGTCATCAACAGCGAAAAGAGACCCAGTACTTC
many	NA	TRBV3-1	TRBJ2-1	CASSPIRTLYTSEQFF	TGTGCCAGCAGCCCCATCCGGACCCTCTACACAAGTGAGCAGTTCTTC
NA	NA	TRBV7-9	TRBJ2-2	CASSLQGRNTGELFF	TGTGCCAGCAGCCTACAGGGTCGAAACACCGGGGAGCTGTTTTTT
NA	TRBD1	TRBV10-1	TRBJ2-1	CTSSRDRESNEQFF	TGCACAAGCAGCCGGGACAGGGAAAGCAATGAGCAGTTCTTC
NA	NA	TRBV20-1	TRBJ2-7	CSARDRTKYKQYF	TGCAGTGCTAGAGATCGGACGAAATACAAGCAGTACTTC
NA	TRBD1	TRBV6-2/TRBV6-3	TRBJ1-2	CASSSSGGRPYGCTF	TGTGCCAGCAGTTCTTCAGGGGGCCGTCCCTATGGCTGCACATTC
NA	NA	TRBV24-1	TRBJ2-1	CVTSKASSRSCNEQFF	TGTGTCACCAGTAAGGCCAGTAGCAGATCCTGCAATGAGCAGTTCTTC
NA	NA	TRBV12-3/TRBV12-4	TRBJ1-5	CPSSFLGQPQHF	TGTCCCAGCAGTTTTCTCGGACAGCCCCAGCATTTT
NA	NA	TRBV20-1	TRBJ2-1	CSVSADPTTEQFF	TGCAGTGTTAGTGCAGACCCGACAACAGAGCAGTTCTTC
NA	NA	TRBV18	TRBJ2-1	CASSPSGIGGNEQFF	TGTGCCAGCTCACCCAGCGGGATAGGGGGGAACGAGCAGTTCTTC
NA	NA	TRBV7-9	TRBJ1-6	CASSTSGIGSSYNSPLHF	TGTGCCAGCAGCACCTCCGGGATAGGGAGCTCCTATAATTCACCCCTCCACTTT
few	NA	TRBV11-2	TRBJ2-3	CASSHLLISTDMQYF	TGTGCCAGCAGCCACCTTTTGATAAGCACAGATATGCAGTATTTT
few	TRBD2	TRBV28	TRBJ2-5	CASKLAGDAKRTQYF	TGTGCCAGTAAGTTAGCGGGAGACGCCAAGAGGACCCAGTACTTC
few	NA	TRBV11-2	TRBJ2-7	CTSSLANGMYEQYF	TGTACCAGCAGCTTAGCGAACGGGATGTACGAGCAGTACTTC
NA	TRBD1	TRBV5-1	TRBJ2-3	CASSLYGQGPDTQYF	TGCGCCAGCAGCCTTTACGGACAGGGCCCAGATACGCAATATTTT
NA	NA	TRBV20-1	TRBJ2-1	CKAILGGGYNEQFF	TGCAAAGCTATCCTCGGGGGAGGCTACAATGAGCAGTTCTTC
NA	NA	TRBV4-2	TRBJ1-2	CVSSQNSTQGGYYGYTF	TGTGTCAGCAGCCAAAATTCCACCCAAGGGGGATACTATGGCTACACCTTC
NA	NA	TRBV7-8	TRBJ2-3	CANSLVRSTDTQYF	TGTGCCAACAGCTTAGTGAGGAGTACAGATACGCAGTATTTT
NA	NA	TRBV12-3/TRBV12-4	TRBJ2-1	CASSRRSNEQFF	TGTGCCAGCAGCCGGCGATCCAATGAGCAGTTCTTC
NA	NA	TRBV5-6	TRBJ1-4	CASSLGESSERLFF	TGTGCCAGCAGCCTGGGGGAAAGCAGCGAAAGACTGTTTTTT
NA	NA	TRBV4-3	TRBJ2-6	CASSQETTSGANLLTF	TGTGCCAGCAGCCAAGAGACTACCTCTGGGGCCAACCTCCTGACTTTC
NA	TRBD2	TRBV10-3	TRBJ2-1	CTISEGTSRRNEQFF	TGTACCATTAGTGAGGGGACTAGCAGGAGGAATGAGCAGTTCTTC
once	NA	TRBV11-2	TRBJ2-5	CASSLTREAQYF	TGTGCCAGCAGCCTTACAAGGGAGGCTCAGTACTTC
few	NA	TRBV29-1	TRBJ1-1	CSVGVGAATEAFF	TGCAGCGTTGGGGTGGGGGCAGCAACTGAAGCTTTCTTT
NA	NA	TRBV29-1	TRBJ2-7	CSVEGTWGPRSEQYF	TGCAGCGTTGAAGGAACATGGGGCCCTCGGAGCGAGCAGTACTTC
NA	NA	TRBV20-1	TRBJ2-1	CGVTQGSEQFF	TGCGGTGTTACACAGGGTAGTGAGCAGTTCTTC
NA	NA	TRBV11-2	TRBJ2-2	CASSPPSRNAGELFF	TGTGCTAGCAGCCCACCGTCTCGAAACGCCGGGGAGCTGTTTTTT
NA	TRBD1	TRBV4-1	TRBJ1-2	CASIHPDRALYGYTF	TGCGCCAGCATCCATCCGGACAGGGCTCTCTATGGCTACACCTTC
few	NA	TRBV5-4	TRBJ2-2	CATSFVGGEMFF	TGTGCCACCAGCTTTGTGGGCGGGGAGATGTTTTTT
NA	NA	TRBV20-1	TRBJ2-1	CNAELSESSYNEQFF	TGCAATGCGGAACTTAGCGAGAGCTCCTACAATGAGCAGTTCTTC
NA	NA	TRBV20-1	TRBJ2-2	CSATRLGFLAPGSCF	TGCAGTGCCACCCGATTGGGATTCTTGGCGCCGGGGAGCTGTTTT
NA	NA	TRBV6-1	TRBJ1-5	CASSDFQSTYGNQPQHF	TGTGCCAGCAGTGATTTCCAGAGTACCTATGGCAATCAGCCCCAACATTTC
NA	TRBD1	TRBV6-1	TRBJ2-7	CASSEQGTGDYEQYF	TGTGCCAGCAGCGAGCAGGGGACAGGGGACTACGAGCAATACTTC
NA	NA	TRBV10-3	TRBJ2-7	CASRQRHGEQYF	TGTGCCAGCAGACAGAGGCACGGCGAACAGTACTTC
NA	NA	TRBV20-1	TRBJ2-3	CSARDAGQVTDTQYF	TGTAGTGCTAGAGATGCAGGACAAGTCACAGATACGCAGTATTTT
many	NA	TRBV28	TRBJ2-7	CASSPRDNHYEQYF	TGTGCCAGCAGCCCCCGGGACAACCACTACGAGCAGTACTTC
NA	NA	TRBV10-2	TRBJ2-7	CASGRTEPKIYEQYF	TGCGCCAGCGGGAGGACAGAGCCTAAGATCTACGAGCAGTACTTC
NA	TRBD1	TRBV29-1	TRBJ1-1	CSVTGALMNTEAFF	TGCAGCGTTACAGGGGCCTTGATGAACACCGAAGCTTTCTTT
NA	TRBD1	TRBV4-1	TRBJ2-2	CVSSPWTGTNTGELFF	TGCGTCAGCAGCCCCTGGACAGGAACGAACACCGGGGAACTGTTTTTT
NA	TRBD1	TRBV20-1	TRBJ2-1	CITPGTGGVYEQFF	TGCATTACTCCCGGGACAGGGGGCGTATACGAGCAGTTCTTC
NA	NA	TRBV29-1	TRBJ2-1	CSVDRGHRNEQLF	TGCAGCGTTGATAGAGGGCACAGGAATGAGCAGCTCTTC
NA	TRBD2	TRBV20-1	TRBJ2-5	CTAWTSEETQYF	TGCACTGCCTGGACTAGCGAAGAGACCCAGTACTTC